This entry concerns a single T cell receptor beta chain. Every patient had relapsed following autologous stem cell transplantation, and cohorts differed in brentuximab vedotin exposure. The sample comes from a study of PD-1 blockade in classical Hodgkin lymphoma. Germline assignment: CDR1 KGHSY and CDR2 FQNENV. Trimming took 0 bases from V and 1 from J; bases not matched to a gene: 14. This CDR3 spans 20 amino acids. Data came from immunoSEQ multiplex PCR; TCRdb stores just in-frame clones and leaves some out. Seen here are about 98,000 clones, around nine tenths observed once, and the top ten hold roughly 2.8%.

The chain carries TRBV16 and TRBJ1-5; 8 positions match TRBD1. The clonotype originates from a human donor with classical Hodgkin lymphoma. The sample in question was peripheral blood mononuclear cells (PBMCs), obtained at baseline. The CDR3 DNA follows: TGTGCCAGCAGCCAATCCCGGACAGGGATGGAGTCGGAAAGCAATCAGCCCCAGCATTTT. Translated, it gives CASSQSRTGMESESNQPQHF.